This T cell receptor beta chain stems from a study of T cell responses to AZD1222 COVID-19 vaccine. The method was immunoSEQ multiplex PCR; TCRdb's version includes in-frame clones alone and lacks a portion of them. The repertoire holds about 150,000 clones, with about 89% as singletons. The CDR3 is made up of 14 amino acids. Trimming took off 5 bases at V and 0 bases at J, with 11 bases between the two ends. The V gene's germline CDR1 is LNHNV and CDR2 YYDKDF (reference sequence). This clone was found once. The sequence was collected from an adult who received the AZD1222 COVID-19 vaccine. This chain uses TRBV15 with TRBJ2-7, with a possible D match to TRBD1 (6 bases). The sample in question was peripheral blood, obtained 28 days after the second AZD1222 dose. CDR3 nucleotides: TGTGCCACCAGCGATAACAGGGTCTCCTACGAGCAGTACTTC. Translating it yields CATSDNRVSYEQYF. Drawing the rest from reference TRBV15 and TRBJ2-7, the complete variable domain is DAMVIQNPRYQVTQFGKPVTLSCSQTLNHNVMYWYQQKSSQAPKLLFHYYDKDFNNEADTPDNFQSRRPNTSFCFLDIRSPGLGDTAMYLCATSDNRVSYEQYFGPGTRLTVT.